The rows below give T cell receptor beta chains drawn from one sample of a study of regulatory T cells in long-lasting Graves disease. TCRdb analysed the multiplex PCR reads with MiXCR anew, one entry per CDR3 protein. Of 300,000 to 350,000 distinct CDR3 sequences in the sample, 15% to 20% are singletons; the top ten hold 29%. The starting material was peripheral blood mononuclear cells (PBMCs), obtained when the disease was refractory, from a patient treated with antithyroid drugs. The receptors derive from a female donor with Graves disease. Each CDR3 is given with its conserved first and last residue. The D gene is left open where the match is weak. For some rows the clone size is stated as once, few or many, or as a class when expanded; others skip it.

V: TRBV9
size: many
J: TRBJ1-1
D: TRBD1
CDR3: CASSIGQGATEAFF
DNA: TGTGCCAGCAGCATCGGACAGGGGGCTACTGAAGCTTTCTTT

V: TRBV2
size: many
J: TRBJ1-4
D: TRBD1
CDR3: CASRTGQGTTEKLFF
DNA: TGTGCCAGCAGGACCGGACAGGGGACGACCGAAAAACTGTTTTTT

V: TRBV4-1
size: NA
J: TRBJ1-4
D: NA
CDR3: CASSQPGGLNEKLFF
DNA: TGCGCCAGCAGCCAACCTGGGGGCCTTAATGAAAAACTGTTTTTT

V: TRBV15
size: many
J: TRBJ1-2
D: NA
CDR3: CATSSGGIGVYGYTF
DNA: TGTGCCACCAGCAGCGGAGGGATAGGGGTCTATGGCTACACCTTC

V: TRBV6-2/TRBV6-3
size: NA
J: TRBJ1-6
D: NA
CDR3: CASSYRRPGSGNSPLHF
DNA: TGTGCCAGCAGTTACCGGCGCCCAGGGAGCGGTAATTCACCCCTCCACTTT

V: TRBV7-9
size: few
J: TRBJ1-2
D: NA
CDR3: CASSSPLQGANDPGGYTF
DNA: TGTGCCAGCAGCTCGCCCTTACAGGGAGCCAATGACCCGGGTGGCTACACCTTC

V: TRBV6-5
size: many
J: TRBJ2-7
D: TRBD1
CDR3: CASSYSTGTGAYEQYF
DNA: TGTGCCAGCAGTTACTCGACCGGGACAGGGGCCTACGAGCAGTACTTC

V: TRBV12-3/TRBV12-4
size: many
J: TRBJ1-5
D: TRBD1
CDR3: CASSLSGQGPNQPQHF
DNA: TGTGCCAGCAGTTTGTCCGGACAGGGGCCCAATCAGCCCCAGCATTTT

V: TRBV10-3
size: many
J: TRBJ2-5
D: NA
CDR3: CATAPSRQARGSVARETQYF
DNA: TGTGCCACCGCTCCCTCTCGACAGGCACGGGGGAGCGTGGCAAGAGAGACCCAGTACTTC

V: TRBV2
size: many
J: TRBJ1-4
D: NA
CDR3: CASIGGPRGKLFF
DNA: TGTGCCAGCATCGGCGGTCCTAGGGGGAAACTGTTTTTT

V: TRBV6-9
size: NA
J: TRBJ1-4
D: TRBD1
CDR3: CASSSSDRGLTNEKLFF
DNA: TGTGCCAGCAGTTCCTCGGACAGGGGACTAACTAATGAAAAACTGTTTTTT

V: TRBV2
size: many
J: TRBJ2-5
D: NA
CDR3: CASSARRLGIQETQYF
DNA: TGTGCCAGCAGTGCGCGTAGATTAGGTATCCAAGAGACCCAGTACTTC

V: TRBV3-1
size: many
J: TRBJ1-6
D: NA
CDR3: CASSQDYSPLHF
DNA: TGTGCCAGCAGCCAAGATTACTCACCCCTCCACTTT

V: TRBV20-1
size: many
J: TRBJ2-5
D: TRBD2
CDR3: CSARGLAGVETQYF
DNA: TGCAGTGCTAGAGGGCTAGCGGGGGTAGAGACCCAGTACTTC

V: TRBV28
size: few
J: TRBJ1-1
D: TRBD1
CDR3: CASILGQGVTETFF
DNA: TGTGCCAGCATCTTAGGACAGGGGGTCACTGAAACTTTCTTT

V: TRBV19
size: NA
J: TRBJ1-1
D: TRBD1
CDR3: CASRRDRVRTEAFF
DNA: TGTGCCAGTAGGAGGGACAGGGTGCGGACTGAAGCTTTCTTT